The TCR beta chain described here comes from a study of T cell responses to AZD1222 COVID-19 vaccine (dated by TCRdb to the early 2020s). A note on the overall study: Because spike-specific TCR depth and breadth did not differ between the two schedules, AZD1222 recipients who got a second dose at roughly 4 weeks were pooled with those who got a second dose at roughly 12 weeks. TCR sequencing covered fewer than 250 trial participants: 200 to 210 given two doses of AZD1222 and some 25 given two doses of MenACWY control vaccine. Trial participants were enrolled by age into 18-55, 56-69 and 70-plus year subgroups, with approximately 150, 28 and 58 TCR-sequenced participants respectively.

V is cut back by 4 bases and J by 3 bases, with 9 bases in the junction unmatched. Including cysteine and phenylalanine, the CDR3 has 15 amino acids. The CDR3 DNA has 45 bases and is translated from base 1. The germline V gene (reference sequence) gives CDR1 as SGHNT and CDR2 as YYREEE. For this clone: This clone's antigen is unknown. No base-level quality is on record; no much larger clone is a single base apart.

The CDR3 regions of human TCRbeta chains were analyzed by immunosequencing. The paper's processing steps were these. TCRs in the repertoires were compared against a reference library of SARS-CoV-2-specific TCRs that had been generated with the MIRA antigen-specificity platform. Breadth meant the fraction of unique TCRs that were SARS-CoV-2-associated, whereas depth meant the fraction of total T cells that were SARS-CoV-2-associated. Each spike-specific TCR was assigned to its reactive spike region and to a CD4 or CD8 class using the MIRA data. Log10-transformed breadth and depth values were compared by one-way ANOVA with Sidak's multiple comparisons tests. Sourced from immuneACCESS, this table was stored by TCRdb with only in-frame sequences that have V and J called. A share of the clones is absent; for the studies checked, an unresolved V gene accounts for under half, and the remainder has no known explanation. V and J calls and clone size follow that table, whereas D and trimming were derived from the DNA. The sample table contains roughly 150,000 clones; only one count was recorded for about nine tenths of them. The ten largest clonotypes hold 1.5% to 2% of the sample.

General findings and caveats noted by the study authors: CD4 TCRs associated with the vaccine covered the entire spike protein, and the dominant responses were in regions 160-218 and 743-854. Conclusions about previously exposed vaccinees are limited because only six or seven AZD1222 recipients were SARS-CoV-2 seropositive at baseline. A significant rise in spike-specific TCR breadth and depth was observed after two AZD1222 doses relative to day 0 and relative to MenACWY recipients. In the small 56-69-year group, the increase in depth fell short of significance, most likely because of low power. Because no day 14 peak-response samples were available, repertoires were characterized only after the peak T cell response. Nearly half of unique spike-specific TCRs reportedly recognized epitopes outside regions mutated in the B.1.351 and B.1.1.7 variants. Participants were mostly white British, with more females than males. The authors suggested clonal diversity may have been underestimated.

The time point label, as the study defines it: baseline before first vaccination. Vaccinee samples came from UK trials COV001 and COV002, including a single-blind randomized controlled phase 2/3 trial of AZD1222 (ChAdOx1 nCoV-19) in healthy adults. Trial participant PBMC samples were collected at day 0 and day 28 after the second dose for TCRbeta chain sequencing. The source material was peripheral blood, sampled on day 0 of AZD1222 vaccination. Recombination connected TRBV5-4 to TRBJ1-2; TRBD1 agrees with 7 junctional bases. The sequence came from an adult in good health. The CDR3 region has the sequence CASSAWTGTYYGYTF. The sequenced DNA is TGTGCCAGCAGCGCCTGGACAGGAACGTACTATGGCTACACCTTC.